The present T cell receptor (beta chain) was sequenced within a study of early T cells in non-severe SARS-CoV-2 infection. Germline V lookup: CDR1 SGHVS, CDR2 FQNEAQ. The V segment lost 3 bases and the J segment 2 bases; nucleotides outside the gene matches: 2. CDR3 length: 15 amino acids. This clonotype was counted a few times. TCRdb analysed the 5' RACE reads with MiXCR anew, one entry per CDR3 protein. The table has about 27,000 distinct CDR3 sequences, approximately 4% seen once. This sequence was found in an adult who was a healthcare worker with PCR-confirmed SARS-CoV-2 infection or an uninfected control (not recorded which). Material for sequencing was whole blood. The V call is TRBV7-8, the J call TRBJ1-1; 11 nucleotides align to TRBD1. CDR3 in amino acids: CASSFGQGANTEAFF. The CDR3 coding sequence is TGTGCCAGCAGCTTCGGACAGGGGGCTAACACTGAAGCTTTCTTT.